These 6 T cell receptor beta chains were all obtained from the same sample, sequenced in a study of cytomegalovirus exposure and HLA in healthy donors. PCR primers comprised 60 Vbeta and 13 Jbeta primers. Method: immunoSEQ multiplex PCR; TCRdb's copy keeps in-frame clones and lacks some. This sample's table has 140,000 to 150,000 clones. The sample comprised PBMCs. The receptors come from a male donor in good health and CMV-seronegative.

This chain joins TRBV19 and TRBJ2-7; D might be TRBD2 (7 bases). The V end was cut by 5 bases, the J end by 3 bases, with 17 bases between. Per the germline V gene, CDR1 is LNHDA and CDR2 is SQIVND (reference sequence). This CDR3 comprises 15 residues. CDR3 loop: CASSWGGDTSYEQYF. The DNA for the CDR3 is TGTGCCAGTAGTTGGGGGGGGGACACAAGCTACGAGCAGTACTTC.

V gene TRBV7-9 combines with J gene TRBJ2-7; 11 nucleotides line up with TRBD1. CDR1 and CDR2 (germline): SEHNR, FQNEAQ (reference sequence). CDR3 length: 14 residues. J was trimmed by 6 bases and V by 5 bases; bases with no gene match: 6. CDR3 amino acids: CASSRGQGESEQYF. For the CDR3, the DNA is TGTGCCAGCAGCCGGGGACAGGGGGAGTCCGAGCAGTACTTC.

The rearrangement links TRBV5-1 to TRBJ2-3; possible D gene TRBD2, 6 bases. V was cut by 0 bases and J by 1 base, with 15 bases left in between. The CDR3 runs 17 residues. Germline V gives CDR1 SGHRS, CDR2 YFSETQ. The CDR3 sequence: CASSLAFGSLGTDTQYF. The CDR3 region has the DNA TGCGCCAGCAGCTTGGCGTTCGGGAGTCTTGGCACAGATACGCAGTATTTT.

The CDR3 spells CAWRSHRQAYEQYF. The CDR3 nucleotides are TGTGCCTGGAGAAGTCACCGGCAGGCCTACGAGCAGTACTTC. The rearrangement uses TRBV30 and TRBJ2-7; D is uncertain. CDR3 length: 14 residues. Germline values: CDR1 GTSNPN, CDR2 SVGIG (reference sequence). Trimming left V 3 bases short and J 2 bases short, with 14 bases between.

This chain links TRBV18 with TRBJ1-5; no clear D. The CDR3 runs to 13 residues. Germline loops: CDR1 KGHSH, CDR2 LQKENI. Trimming took off 6 bases at V and 0 bases at J, with 6 bases between the two ends. The CDR3 sequence: CASSPGSNQPQHF. For the CDR3, the DNA is TGTGCCAGCTCTCCGGGTAGCAATCAGCCCCAGCATTTT.

The chain joins TRBV6-5 to TRBJ1-1; D is possibly TRBD1 (5 bases). The CDR3 has 14 residues. Trimming took off 4 bases at V and 5 bases at J, with 14 bases between the two ends. Germline CDR1 reads MNHEY; CDR2 reads SVGAGI. This CDR3 is CASSLAEGLTEAFF. The CDR3 region has the DNA TGTGCCAGCAGTTTAGCGGAGGGGTTAACTGAAGCTTTCTTT.